One and the same sample provided the 6 T cell receptor beta chains below, sequenced in a study of CD8 T cells in Susac syndrome. A quantity of 0.5 to 1 ug RNA underwent reverse transcription using random hexamers. Using its own MiXCR run on the immunoSEQ multiplex PCR reads, TCRdb lists one record per CDR3 protein. The sample yields hundreds of thousands of distinct CDR3 sequences, about 85% seen once. Material for sequencing was CD8+ T cells from PBMCs. Receptor source: a human donor with multiple sclerosis.

The rearrangement uses TRBV29-1 and TRBJ1-2; D not resolved. Trimming cost V 0 bases and J 0 bases, with 5 bases left between them. CDR3 length: 13 amino acids. Per germline, CDR1 SQVTM and CDR2 ANQGSEA. The CDR3: CSVEDPANYGYTF. In nucleotides, the CDR3 is TGCAGCGTTGAAGATCCCGCTAACTATGGCTACACCTTC.

The J gene is TRBJ1-2, the V gene TRBV20-1; no definite D call. This CDR3 spans 12 amino acids. V lost 5 bases to trimming and J lost 7 bases, with 14 bases between them. CDR1 is DFQATT and CDR2 is SNEGSKA in the germline V gene (reference sequence). The CDR3 nucleotides read TGCAGTGCTTCTTTCAGTTGGGGTGGCTACACCTTC. Encoded protein: CSASFSWGGYTF.

V usage is TRBV13 and J usage is TRBJ1-1, with 7 positions matching TRBD1. Germline CDR1 reads PRHDT; CDR2 reads FYEKMQ (reference sequence). CDR3 length: 14 residues. Losses at the gene ends were 5 bases for V and 6 bases for J; bases not matched to a gene: 9. The CDR3 region has the DNA TGTGCCAGCAGCCAACAGGGGATTGGGTCTGAAGCTTTCTTT. Translating gives CASSQQGIGSEAFF.

The J gene is TRBJ1-5, the V gene TRBV6-2 or TRBV6-3; the D is unclear. The CDR3 has 14 amino acids. CDR1 and CDR2 (germline): MNHEY, SVGEGT. The V end lost 8 bases, the J end lost 0 bases, and 11 bases lay between the germline ends. CDR3: CASVDHHSNQPQHF. In nucleotides, the CDR3 is TGTGCCAGCGTTGACCACCATAGCAATCAGCCCCAGCATTTT.

This clonotype appeared a single time. The rearrangement links TRBV27 to TRBJ2-5; 8 nucleotides agree with TRBD1. Germline V CDR1 and CDR2: MNHEY, SMNVEV (reference sequence). The CDR3 is made up of 17 amino acids. Trimming took 5 bases from V and 5 from J; bases not matched to a gene: 16. The CDR3 spells CASSPLGRGHLGETQYF. The CDR3 bases are TGTGCCAGCAGTCCACTCGGCAGGGGGCACCTTGGGGAGACCCAGTACTTC.

CDR3 nucleotides: TGTGCCAGCAGTTTATATGGGGGCGCGTACGAGCAGTACTTC. Its translation: CASSLYGGAYEQYF. The chain recombines TRBV27 with TRBJ2-7, with TRBD1 as a possible D gene (6 bases). Germline V lookup: CDR1 MNHEY, CDR2 SMNVEV (reference sequence). CDR3 length: 14 residues. V was shortened by 1 base and J by 4 bases, with 11 bases between the two germline ends.